This T cell receptor (beta chain) was sequenced in a study of early T cells in non-severe SARS-CoV-2 infection. This clonotype was seen at least ten times. Each CDR3 protein gets one entry after TCRdb re-called the 5' RACE reads with MiXCR. The profile shows some 87,000 distinct CDR3 sequences, 9.5% to 13% of them singletons. With 2 bases removed from V and 3 bases from J, the gap between germline ends came to 9 bases. In germline, CDR1 is SGHRS, CDR2 YFSETQ. This CDR3 has 13 amino acids. What was sequenced was whole blood. The chain uses TRBV5-1 and TRBJ2-7, with D tentatively TRBD1 (6 bases). The sequence was collected from an adult who was a healthcare worker with PCR-confirmed SARS-CoV-2 infection or an uninfected control (not recorded which). DNA for the CDR3: TGCGCCAGCAGCTTTAAGACAGGCTACGAGCAGTACTTC. This encodes CASSFKTGYEQYF. The full variable domain, with the rest looked up from reference TRBV5-1 and TRBJ2-7, is KAGVTQTPRYLIKTRGQQVTLSCSPISGHRSVSWYQQTPGQGLQFLFEYFSETQRNKGNFPGRFSGRQFSNSRSEMNVSTLELGDSALYLCASSFKTGYEQYFGPGTRLTVT.